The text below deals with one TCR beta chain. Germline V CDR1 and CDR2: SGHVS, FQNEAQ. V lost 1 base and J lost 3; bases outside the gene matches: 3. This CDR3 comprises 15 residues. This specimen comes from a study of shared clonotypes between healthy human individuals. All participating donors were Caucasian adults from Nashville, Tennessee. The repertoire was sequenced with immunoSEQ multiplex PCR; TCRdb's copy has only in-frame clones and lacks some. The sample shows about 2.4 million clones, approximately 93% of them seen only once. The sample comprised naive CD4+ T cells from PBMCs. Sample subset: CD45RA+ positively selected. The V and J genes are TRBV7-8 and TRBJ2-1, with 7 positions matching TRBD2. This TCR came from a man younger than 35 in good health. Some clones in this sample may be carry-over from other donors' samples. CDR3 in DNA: TGTGCCAGCAGCTTAGGGCTAGCGGACTACAATGAGCAGTTCTTC. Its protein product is CASSLGLADYNEQFF.